The sequence of this T cell receptor (beta chain) was determined in a study of tumor-infiltrating lymphocytes in primary liver carcinoma. Whole-study context: Read depth, roughly 3.5 to 8 million productive TCRbeta reads, did not differ significantly between tissues.

DNA and RNA were both co-extracted from 20-30 mg of bulk tissue that had not been sorted. Germline trimming cut 6 bases from V and 3 bases from J; bases unmatched to any gene: 6. This CDR3 is 15 amino acids long. CDR1 MNHEY and CDR2 SVGEGT come from the germline V gene. This clonotype was counted many times. A constant-region primer served to make TCR beta cDNA from about 0.45 ug total RNA. Three nested multiplex PCR rounds, a slightly modified ARM-PCR method, built the TCR beta libraries. Forward primers for TRBV1-TRBV30 and a C-beta reverse primer served the first two PCR rounds, at 10 cycles each. TCRdb fed the multiplex PCR reads into MiXCR, producing one record per CDR3 protein. Seen here are about 130,000 distinct CDR3 sequences, 50% to 80% observed once, and the top ten hold roughly 7.9%.

This chain connects TRBV6-2 or TRBV6-3 to TRBJ2-7; TRBD2 matches 12 bases. The origin of this receptor is a woman aged 60-75 years with primary liver carcinoma and hepatitis B virus infection. The sequenced material came from liver tumor tissue from sampling region 3. Subset here: tumor region T3, left-lateral pole. CDR3 residues: CASSDGTSGFYEQYF. CDR3 DNA sequence: TGTGCCAGCAGCGACGGGACTAGCGGGTTCTACGAGCAGTACTTC.